This T cell receptor (beta chain) originates from a study of blood T cells in healthy people across ages. The donors, healthy Caucasians from Russia, were aged about 6 to 90. Primers used in a second PCR of about 6 to 11 cycles were a sample-barcoded 5' primer and a J-beta primer mix. MiXCR, run by TCRdb on the 5' RACE reads, gives a single entry per CDR3 protein. This sample yields under 850,000 distinct CDR3 sequences, of which 30% to 45% are seen a single time; around 13% belongs to the top ten. This CDR3 spans 14 amino acids. V lost 6 bases, J lost 5 bases, and 9 bases stayed unmatched. V and J are TRBV12-3 or TRBV12-4 and TRBJ1-1; 7 positions match TRBD1. The sequencing input was blood. The receptor was derived from a man aged 18 to 30 in good health. DNA for the CDR3: TGTGCCAGCAGATCCGGACAGGTCAGGACTGAAGCTTTCTTT. Its translation is CASRSGQVRTEAFF.